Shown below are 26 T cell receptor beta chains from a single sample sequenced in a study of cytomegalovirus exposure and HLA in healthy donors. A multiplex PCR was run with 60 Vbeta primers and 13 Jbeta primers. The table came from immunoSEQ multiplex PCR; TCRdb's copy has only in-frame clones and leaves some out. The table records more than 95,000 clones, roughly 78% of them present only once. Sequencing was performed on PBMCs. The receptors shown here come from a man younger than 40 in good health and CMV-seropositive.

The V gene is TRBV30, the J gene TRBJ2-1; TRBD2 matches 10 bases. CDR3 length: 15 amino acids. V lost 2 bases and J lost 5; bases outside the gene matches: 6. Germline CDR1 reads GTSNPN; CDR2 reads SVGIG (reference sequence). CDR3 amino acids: CAWSRLAGVNNEQFF. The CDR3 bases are TGTGCCTGGAGTCGGCTAGCGGGAGTTAACAATGAGCAGTTCTTC.

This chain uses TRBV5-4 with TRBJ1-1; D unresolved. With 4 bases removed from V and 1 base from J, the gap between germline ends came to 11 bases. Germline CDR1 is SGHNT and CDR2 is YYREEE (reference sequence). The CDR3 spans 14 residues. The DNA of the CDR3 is TGTGCCAGCAGCAAGCTATTTGAGAACACTGAAGCTTTCTTT. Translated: CASSKLFENTEAFF.

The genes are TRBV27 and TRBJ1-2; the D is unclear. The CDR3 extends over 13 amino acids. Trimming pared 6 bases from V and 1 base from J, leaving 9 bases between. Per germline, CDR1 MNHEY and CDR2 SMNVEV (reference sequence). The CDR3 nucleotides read TGTGCCAGCAGGAAGGGAGTTAACTATGGCTACACCTTC. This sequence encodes CASRKGVNYGYTF.

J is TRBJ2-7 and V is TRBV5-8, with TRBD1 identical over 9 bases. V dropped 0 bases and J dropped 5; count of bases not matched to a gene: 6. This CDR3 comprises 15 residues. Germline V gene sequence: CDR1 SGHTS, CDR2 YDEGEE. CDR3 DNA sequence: TGTGCCAGCAGCTTGGGAACAGGGGGCGCGGACGAGCAGTACTTC. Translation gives CASSLGTGGADEQYF.

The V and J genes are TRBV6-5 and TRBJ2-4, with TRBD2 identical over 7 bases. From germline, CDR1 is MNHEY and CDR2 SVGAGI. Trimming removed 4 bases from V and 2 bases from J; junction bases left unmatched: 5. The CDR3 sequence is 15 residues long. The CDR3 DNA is TGTGCCAGCAGTTCCCCCGGGGGGACCAAAAACATTCAGTACTTC. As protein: CASSSPGGTKNIQYF.

As DNA, the CDR3 is TGTGCCAGTCGTAGGGAGAGGATTTCATTGGGCGGCTACACCTTC. This encodes CASRRERISLGGYTF. V gene TRBV7-8 combines with J gene TRBJ1-2; unclear D gene. This CDR3 has 15 residues. Trimming left V 9 bases short and J 8 bases short, with 25 bases between. CDR1 is SGHVS and CDR2 is FQNEAQ in the germline V gene.

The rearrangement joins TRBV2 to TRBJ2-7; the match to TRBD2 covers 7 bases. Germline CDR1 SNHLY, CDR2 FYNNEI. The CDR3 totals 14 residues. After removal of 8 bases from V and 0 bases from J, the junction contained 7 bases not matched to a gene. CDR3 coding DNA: TGTGCCAGCGGCGCGGGAGAAGCCTCCTACGAGCAGTACTTC. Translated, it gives CASGAGEASYEQYF.

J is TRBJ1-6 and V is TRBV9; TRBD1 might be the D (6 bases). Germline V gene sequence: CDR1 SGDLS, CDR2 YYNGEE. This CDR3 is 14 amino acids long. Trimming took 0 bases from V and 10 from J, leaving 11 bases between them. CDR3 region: CASSVELQGSPLHF. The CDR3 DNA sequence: TGTGCCAGCAGCGTAGAGTTACAGGGATCACCCCTCCACTTT.

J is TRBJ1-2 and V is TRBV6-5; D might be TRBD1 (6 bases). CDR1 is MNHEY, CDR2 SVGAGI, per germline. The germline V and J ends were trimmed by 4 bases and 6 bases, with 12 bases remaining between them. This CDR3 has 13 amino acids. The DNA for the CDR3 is TGTGCCAGCAGTTCACAGGGAACCCATGGCTACACCTTC. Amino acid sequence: CASSSQGTHGYTF.

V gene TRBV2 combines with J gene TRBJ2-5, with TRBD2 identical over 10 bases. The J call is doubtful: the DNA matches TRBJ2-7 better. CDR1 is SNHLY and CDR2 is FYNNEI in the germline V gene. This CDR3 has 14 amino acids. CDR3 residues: CASGPGLAMYEQYF. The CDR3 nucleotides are TGTGCCAGCGGCCCGGGACTAGCGATGTACGAGCAGTACTTC.

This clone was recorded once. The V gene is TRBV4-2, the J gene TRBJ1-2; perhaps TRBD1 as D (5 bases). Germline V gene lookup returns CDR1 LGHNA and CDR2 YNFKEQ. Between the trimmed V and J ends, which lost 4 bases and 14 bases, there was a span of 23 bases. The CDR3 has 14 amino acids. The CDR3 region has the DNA TGTGCCAGCAGCCGAAGGACGGGGGTGGACGGCTGTACCTTC. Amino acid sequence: CASSRRTGVDGCTF.

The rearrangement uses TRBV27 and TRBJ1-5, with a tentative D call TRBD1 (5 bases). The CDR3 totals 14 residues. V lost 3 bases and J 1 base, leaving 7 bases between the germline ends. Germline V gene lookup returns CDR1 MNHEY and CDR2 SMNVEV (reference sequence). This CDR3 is CASSLGGSNQPQHF. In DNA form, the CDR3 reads TGTGCCAGCAGTTTGGGGGGGAGCAATCAGCCCCAGCATTTT.

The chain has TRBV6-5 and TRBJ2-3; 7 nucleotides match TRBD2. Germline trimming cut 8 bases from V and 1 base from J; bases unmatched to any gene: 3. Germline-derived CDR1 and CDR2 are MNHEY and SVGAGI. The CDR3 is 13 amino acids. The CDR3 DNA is TGTGCCAGCTCTAGCGGAGGCACAGATACGCAGTATTTT. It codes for CASSSGGTDTQYF.

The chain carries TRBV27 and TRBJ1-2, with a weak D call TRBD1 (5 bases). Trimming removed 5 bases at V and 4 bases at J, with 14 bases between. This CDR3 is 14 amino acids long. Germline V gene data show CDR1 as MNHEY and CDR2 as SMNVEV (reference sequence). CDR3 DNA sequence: TGTGCCAGCAGTCTCGGACAAGGGCTCTATGGCTACACCTTC. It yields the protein CASSLGQGLYGYTF.

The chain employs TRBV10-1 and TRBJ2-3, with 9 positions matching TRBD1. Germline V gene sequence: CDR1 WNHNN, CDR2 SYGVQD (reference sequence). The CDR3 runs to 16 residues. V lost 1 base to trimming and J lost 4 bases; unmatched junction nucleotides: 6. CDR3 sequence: CASSEYRDREPDTQYF. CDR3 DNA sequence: TGCGCCAGCAGTGAGTACCGGGACAGGGAACCAGATACGCAGTATTTT.

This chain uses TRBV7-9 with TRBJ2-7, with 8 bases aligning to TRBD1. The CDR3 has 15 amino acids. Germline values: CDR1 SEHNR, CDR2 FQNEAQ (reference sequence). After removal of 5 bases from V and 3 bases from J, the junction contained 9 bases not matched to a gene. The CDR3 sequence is CASSRIGQGSYEQYF. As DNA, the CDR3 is TGTGCCAGCAGCCGCATCGGACAGGGAAGCTACGAGCAGTACTTC.

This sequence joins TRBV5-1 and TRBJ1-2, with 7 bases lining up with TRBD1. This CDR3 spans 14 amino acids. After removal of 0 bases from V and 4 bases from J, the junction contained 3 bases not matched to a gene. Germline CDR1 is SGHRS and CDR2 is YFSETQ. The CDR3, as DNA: TGCGCCAGCAGCTTGGGAGACAGGGCCTATGGCTACACCTTC. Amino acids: CASSLGDRAYGYTF.

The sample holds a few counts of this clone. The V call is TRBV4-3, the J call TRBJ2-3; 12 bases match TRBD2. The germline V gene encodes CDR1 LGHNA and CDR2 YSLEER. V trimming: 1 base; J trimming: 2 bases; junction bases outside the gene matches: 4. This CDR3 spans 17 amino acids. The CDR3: CASSQGTSGGYTDTQYF. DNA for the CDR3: TGCGCCAGCAGCCAAGGAACTAGCGGGGGGTACACAGATACGCAGTATTTT.

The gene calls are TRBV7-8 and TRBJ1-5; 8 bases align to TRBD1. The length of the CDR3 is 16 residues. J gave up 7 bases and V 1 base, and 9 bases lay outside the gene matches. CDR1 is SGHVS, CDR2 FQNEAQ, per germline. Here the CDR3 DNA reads TGTGCCAGCAGCTTAGTGGGCAGGGGGCTAGAGCAGCCCCAGCATTTT. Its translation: CASSLVGRGLEQPQHF.

The CDR3 sequence is CASSSDRRAGELFF. Here the CDR3 DNA reads TGTGCCAGCAGTTCGGACAGGCGGGCCGGGGAGCTGTTTTTT. The chain joins TRBV27 to TRBJ2-2, with 7 bases fitting TRBD1. The V gene's germline CDR1 is MNHEY and CDR2 SMNVEV (reference sequence). The CDR3 sequence is 14 residues long. Trimming at V came to 4 bases and at J to 6 bases, leaving 5 bases not matched to a gene.

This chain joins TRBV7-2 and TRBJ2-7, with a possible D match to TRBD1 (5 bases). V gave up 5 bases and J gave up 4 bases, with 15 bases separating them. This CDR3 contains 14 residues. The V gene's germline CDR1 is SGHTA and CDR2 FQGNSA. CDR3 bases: TGTGCCAGCAGCCTCCGACAGCGACAATACGAGCAGTACTTC. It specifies CASSLRQRQYEQYF.

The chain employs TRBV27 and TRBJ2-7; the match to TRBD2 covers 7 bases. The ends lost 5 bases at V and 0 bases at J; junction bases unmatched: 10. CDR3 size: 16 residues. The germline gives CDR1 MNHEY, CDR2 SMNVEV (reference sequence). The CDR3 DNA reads TGTGCCAGCAGTCTTGGACTAGGTGCTCTCTCCTACGAGCAGTACTTC. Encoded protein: CASSLGLGALSYEQYF.

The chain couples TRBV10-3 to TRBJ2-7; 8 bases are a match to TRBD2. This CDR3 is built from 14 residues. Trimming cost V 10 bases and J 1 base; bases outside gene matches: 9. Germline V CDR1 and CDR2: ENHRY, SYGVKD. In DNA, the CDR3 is TGTGCCAGCCGGAGCGGGAGTTGGTCCTACGAGCAGTACTTC. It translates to CASRSGSWSYEQYF.

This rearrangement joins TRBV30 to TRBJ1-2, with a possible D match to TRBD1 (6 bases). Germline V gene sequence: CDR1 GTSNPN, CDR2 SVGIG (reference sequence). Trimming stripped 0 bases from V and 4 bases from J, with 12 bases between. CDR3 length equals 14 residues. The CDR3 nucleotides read TGTGCCTGGAGTGTACGGGGGGGCGGCTATGGCTACACCTTC. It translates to CAWSVRGGGYGYTF.

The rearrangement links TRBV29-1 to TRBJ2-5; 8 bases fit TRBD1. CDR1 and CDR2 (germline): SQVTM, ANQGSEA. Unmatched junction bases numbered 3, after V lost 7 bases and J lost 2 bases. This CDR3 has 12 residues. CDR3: CSAGTGQETQYF. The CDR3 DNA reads TGCAGCGCTGGGACAGGTCAAGAGACCCAGTACTTC.

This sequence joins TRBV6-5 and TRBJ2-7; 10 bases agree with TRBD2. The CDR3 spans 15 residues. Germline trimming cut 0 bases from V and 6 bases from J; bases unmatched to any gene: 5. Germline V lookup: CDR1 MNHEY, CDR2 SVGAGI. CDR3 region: CASSYSSSGRGEQYF. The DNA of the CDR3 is TGTGCCAGCAGTTACTCTTCCAGCGGGAGGGGCGAGCAGTACTTC.